This T cell receptor (beta chain) is drawn from a study of T cells after yellow fever vaccination. Findings of the study overall: It was a weaker secondary response, yet one that peaked faster, at day 5 versus 15. Most clones from primary vaccination were detected again post-booster (about 95% CD4, around 90% CD8). Researchers cautioned that FACS-sorted repertoires could harbor abundant clonotypes contaminating from the bulk population.

TCRdb re-derived calls from the 5' RACE reads in MiXCR, one entry per CDR3 protein. The repertoire consists of hundreds of thousands of distinct CDR3 sequences, with over 9% occurring once and the leading ten covering 15%. This clonotype has only a few counts. Its target is unknown. Germline V gives CDR1 MNHEY, CDR2 SMNVEV (reference sequence). This CDR3 is 14 amino acids long. V was pared by 6 bases and J by 4 bases, with 15 bases between. The V gene is TRBV27, the J gene TRBJ1-1, with D possibly TRBD1 on 5 matching bases. Source: PBMCs, taken on the day of the yellow fever booster vaccination. The TCR was taken from a young man who received the YFV17D yellow fever vaccine. The CDR3 spells CASSLRGGATEAFF. In DNA, the CDR3 is TGTGCCAGCAGCCTTCGGGGGGGTGCCACTGAAGCTTTCTTT.